This T cell receptor beta chain emerged from a study of blood T cell repertoires in COVID-19 (TCRdb year 2020). For context, the study as a whole: Samples covering the acute and convalescent phases of COVID-19 were provided by collaborators in the United States, Italy and Spain. The prospective study material was composed of cDNA or gDNA derived from T cells, B-cell-depleted T cells, or PBMCs. Subjects who had been exposed to COVID-19, were actively infected with it, or had recovered from it provided the deeply sampled blood TCRbeta repertoires that made up the dataset. The repertoires were released in a freely available public database meant as a resource for research on the immune response to SARS-CoV-2. The samples were drawn from the first 160 participants of the ongoing ImmuneRACE study and from 1,254 subjects provided by 6 global collaborators. Sample metadata almost always included a de-identified subject ID, COVID-19 status, age in years and sex. Where HLA class I and class II types were available, the types were taken from metadata supplied by the sample provider, not from assay-based typing. Points the paper makes about the study in general: The quantity of clinical and demographic metadata differed by source and by participant and was supplied without curation.

Spanning cysteine to phenylalanine, the CDR3 consists of 15 amino acids. The retained sequence is limited to the CDR3, 45 bases, with the frame set at the first base. Looking up the germline V gene (reference sequence) yields CDR1 LGHDT and CDR2 YNNKEL. Trimming removed 3 bases from V and 4 bases from J; the gene matches leave 7 bases unexplained. TCRbeta CDR3 regions were amplified from genomic DNA by means of the immunoSEQ Assay, a bias-controlled multiplex PCR. The paper's data handling went like this. The number of nucleated cells in each sample was estimated by amplification of reference gene primers within the assay. To quantify the absolute abundance of each unique TCRbeta CDR3 rearrangement, sequence reads were collapsed and filtered. For each sample, productive Simpson clonality was calculated by taking the square root of Simpson's diversity index across productive rearrangements. The clones in this table, taken by TCRdb from immuneACCESS, are in-frame only. Not every clone is retained; where verified, under half of the shortfall comes from an unresolved V gene, and the cause of the rest is unknown. V and J calls and clone size follow that table, whereas D and trimming were derived from the DNA. Within this sample are fewer than 450,000 clones, with roughly 90% of them counted one time only. The biggest ten clones account for roughly 6.6% of the sample.

At one collaborating source in Seattle, patients were enrolled during active infection and were followed longitudinally through the course of disease. Each collaborating institution followed its own protocols to collect whole blood in K2EDTA tubes. Collaborator samples were shipped for TCRbeta analysis as frozen whole blood, isolated PBMCs, or DNA extracted from either sample type. As regards this clone: Its antigen target is currently unknown. Base qualities are not provided; no much larger clone lies one nucleotide away.

The sequence derives from a woman aged 65 to 85 with COVID-19, enrolled during active disease. This chain joins TRBV3-1 (or the pseudogene TRBV3-2) to TRBJ2-7; 9 central bases correspond to TRBD1. Sequenced sample: peripheral blood. The nucleotide sequence is given as TGTGCCAGCAGCCAGAAGGACAGGGGATTTTACGAGCAGTACTTC. This translates into CASSQKDRGFYEQYF.